This T cell receptor (beta chain) was profiled in a study of T-cell memory formation after mild COVID-19. Via MiXCR, TCRdb re-called the 5' RACE reads, giving one row per CDR3 protein. The table shows some 130,000 distinct CDR3 sequences, with about 16% occurring only once. The CDR3 has 13 amino acids. Germline lookup yields CDR1 SGHVS and CDR2 FNYEAQ. V trimming: 6 bases; J trimming: 3 bases; junction bases outside the gene matches: 2. Sequencing was done on a sample of PBMCs or a T cell subset sorted from them (not recorded which). This clonotype was sampled from an adult woman who had mild COVID-19 (a few samples of this study predate the infection). Cell type and time point are not known. This rearrangement joins TRBV7-6 to TRBJ2-7; 10 nucleotides match TRBD1. The CDR3 DNA is TGTGCCAGCAGGGGGACAGGGGACTACGAGCAGTACTTC. It encodes CASRGTGDYEQYF.